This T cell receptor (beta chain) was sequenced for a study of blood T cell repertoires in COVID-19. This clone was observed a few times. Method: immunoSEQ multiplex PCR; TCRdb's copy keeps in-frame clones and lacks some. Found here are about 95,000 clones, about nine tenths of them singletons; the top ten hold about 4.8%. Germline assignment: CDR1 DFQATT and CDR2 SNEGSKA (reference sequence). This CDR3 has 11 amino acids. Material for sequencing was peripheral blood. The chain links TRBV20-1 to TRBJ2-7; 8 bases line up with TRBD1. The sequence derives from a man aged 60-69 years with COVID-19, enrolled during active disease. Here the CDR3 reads CGYRGNYEQYF. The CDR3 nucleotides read TGCGGCTACAGGGGGAACTACGAGCAGTACTTC.